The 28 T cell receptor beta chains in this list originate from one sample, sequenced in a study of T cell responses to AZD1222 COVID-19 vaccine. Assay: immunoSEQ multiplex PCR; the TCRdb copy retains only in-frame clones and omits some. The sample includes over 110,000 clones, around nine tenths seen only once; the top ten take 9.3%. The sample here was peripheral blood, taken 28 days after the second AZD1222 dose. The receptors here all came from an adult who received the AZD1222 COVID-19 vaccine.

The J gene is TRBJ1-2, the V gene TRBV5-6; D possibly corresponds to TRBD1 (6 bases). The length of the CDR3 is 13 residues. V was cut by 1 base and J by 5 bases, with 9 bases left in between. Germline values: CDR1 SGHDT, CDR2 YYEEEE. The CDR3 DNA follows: TGTGCCAGCAGCTTGCGCCAGGGGTATGGCTACACCTTC. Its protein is CASSLRQGYGYTF.

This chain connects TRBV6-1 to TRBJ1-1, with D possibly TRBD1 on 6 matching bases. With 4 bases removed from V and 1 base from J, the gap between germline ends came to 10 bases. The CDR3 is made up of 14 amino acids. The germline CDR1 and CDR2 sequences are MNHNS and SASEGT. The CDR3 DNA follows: TGTGCCAGCAGTGCAAGGACAGCGAACACTGAAGCTTTCTTT. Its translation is CASSARTANTEAFF.

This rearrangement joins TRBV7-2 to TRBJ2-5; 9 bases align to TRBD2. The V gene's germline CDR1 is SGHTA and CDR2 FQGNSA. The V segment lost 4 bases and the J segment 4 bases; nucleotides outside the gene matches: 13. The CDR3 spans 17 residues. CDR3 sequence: CASSSRDGGRARETQYF. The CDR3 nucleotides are TGTGCCAGCAGCTCTAGGGACGGCGGGAGGGCCCGAGAGACCCAGTACTTC. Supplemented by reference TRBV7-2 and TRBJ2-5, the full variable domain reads GAGVSQSPSNKVTEKGKDVELRCDPISGHTALYWYRQSLGQGLEFLIYFQGNSAPDKSGLPSDRFSAERTGGSVSTLTIQRTQQEDSAVYLCASSSRDGGRARETQYFGPGTRLLVL.

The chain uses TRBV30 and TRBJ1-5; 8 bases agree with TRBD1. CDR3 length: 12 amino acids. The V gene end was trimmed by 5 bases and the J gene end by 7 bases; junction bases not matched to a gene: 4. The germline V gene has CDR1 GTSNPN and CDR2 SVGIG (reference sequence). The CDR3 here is CAWGQGYQPQHF. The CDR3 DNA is TGTGCCTGGGGACAGGGATACCAGCCCCAGCATTTT.

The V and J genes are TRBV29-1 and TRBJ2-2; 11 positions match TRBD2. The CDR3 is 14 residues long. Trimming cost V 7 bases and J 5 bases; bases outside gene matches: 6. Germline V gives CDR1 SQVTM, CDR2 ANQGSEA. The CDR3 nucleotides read TGCAGCGGTCGGACTAGCGGGTTGACCGGGGAGCTGTTTTTT. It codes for CSGRTSGLTGELFF.

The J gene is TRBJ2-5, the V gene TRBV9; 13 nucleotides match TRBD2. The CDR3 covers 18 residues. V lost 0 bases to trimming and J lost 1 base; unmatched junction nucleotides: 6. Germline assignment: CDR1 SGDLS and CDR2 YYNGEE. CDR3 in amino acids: CASSVGTSGGPVQETQYF. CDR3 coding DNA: TGTGCCAGCAGCGTAGGGACTAGCGGGGGCCCCGTCCAAGAGACCCAGTACTTC.

The CDR3 loop is CASSGPGRGIKQPQHF. The CDR3 nucleotides read TGTGCCAGCAGCGGGCCGGGACGCGGTATCAAGCAGCCCCAGCATTTT. The gene calls are TRBV5-4 and TRBJ1-5; a weak D match, TRBD1 (5 bases). The CDR3 consists of 16 residues. Germline lookup yields CDR1 SGHNT and CDR2 YYREEE (reference sequence). V was pared by 4 bases and J by 7 bases, with 21 bases between.

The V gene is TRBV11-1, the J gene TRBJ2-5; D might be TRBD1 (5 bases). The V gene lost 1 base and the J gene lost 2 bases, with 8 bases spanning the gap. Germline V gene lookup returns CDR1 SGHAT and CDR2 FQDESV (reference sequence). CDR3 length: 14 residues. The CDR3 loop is CASSLGGAQETQYF. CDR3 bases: TGTGCCAGCAGCTTAGGTGGGGCACAAGAGACCCAGTACTTC.

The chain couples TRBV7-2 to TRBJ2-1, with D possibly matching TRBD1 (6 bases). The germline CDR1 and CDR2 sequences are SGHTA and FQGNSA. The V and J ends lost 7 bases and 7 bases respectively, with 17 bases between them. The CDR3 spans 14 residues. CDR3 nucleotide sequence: TGTGCCAGCATGTCCCGGCGTCAGGGGAATGAGCAGTTCTTC. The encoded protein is CASMSRRQGNEQFF.

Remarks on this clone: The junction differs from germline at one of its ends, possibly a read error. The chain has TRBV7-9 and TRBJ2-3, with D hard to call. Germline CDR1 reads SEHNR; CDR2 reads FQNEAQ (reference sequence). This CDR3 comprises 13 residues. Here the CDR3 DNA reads TGTGCCAGCAGGCCAGAAAGCACGGATACGCAGTATTTT. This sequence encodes CASRPESTDTQYF.

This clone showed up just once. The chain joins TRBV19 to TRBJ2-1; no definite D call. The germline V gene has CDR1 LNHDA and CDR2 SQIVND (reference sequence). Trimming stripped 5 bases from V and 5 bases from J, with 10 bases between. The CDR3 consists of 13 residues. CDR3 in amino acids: CASSLGQDNEQFF. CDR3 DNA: TGTGCCAGTAGTTTAGGTCAGGACAATGAGCAGTTCTTC.

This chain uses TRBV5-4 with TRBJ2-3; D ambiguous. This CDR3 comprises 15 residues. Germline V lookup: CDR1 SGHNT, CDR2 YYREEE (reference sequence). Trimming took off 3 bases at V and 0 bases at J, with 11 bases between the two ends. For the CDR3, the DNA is TGTGCCAGCAGCTCCCAAAGCACTAGCACAGATACGCAGTATTTT. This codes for CASSSQSTSTDTQYF. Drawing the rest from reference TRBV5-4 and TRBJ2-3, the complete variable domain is ETGVTQSPTHLIKTRGQQVTLRCSSQSGHNTVSWYQQALGQGPQFIFQYYREEENGRGNFPPRFSGLQFPNYSSELNVNALELDDSALYLCASSSQSTSTDTQYFGPGTRLTVL.

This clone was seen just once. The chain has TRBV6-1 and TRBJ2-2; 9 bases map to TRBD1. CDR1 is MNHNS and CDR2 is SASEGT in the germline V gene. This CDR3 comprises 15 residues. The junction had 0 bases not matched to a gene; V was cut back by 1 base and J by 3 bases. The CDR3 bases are TGTGCCAGCAGTGAAGGGACAGGGGACACCGGGGAGCTGTTTTTT. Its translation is CASSEGTGDTGELFF.

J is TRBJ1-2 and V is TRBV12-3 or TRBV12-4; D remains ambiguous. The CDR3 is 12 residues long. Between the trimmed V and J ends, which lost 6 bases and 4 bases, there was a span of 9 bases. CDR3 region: CASSPIGYGYTF. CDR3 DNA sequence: TGTGCCAGCAGCCCCATTGGCTATGGCTACACCTTC.

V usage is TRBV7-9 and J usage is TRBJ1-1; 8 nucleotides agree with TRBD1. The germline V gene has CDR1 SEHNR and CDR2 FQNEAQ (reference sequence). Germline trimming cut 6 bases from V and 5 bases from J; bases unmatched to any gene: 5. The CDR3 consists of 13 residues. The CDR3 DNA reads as TGTGCCAGCAGGTTGACAGGGGTAACTGAAGCTTTCTTT. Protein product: CASRLTGVTEAFF.

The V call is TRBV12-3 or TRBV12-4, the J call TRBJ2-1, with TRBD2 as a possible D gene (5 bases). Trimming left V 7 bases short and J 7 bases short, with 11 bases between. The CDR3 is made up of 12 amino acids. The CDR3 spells CASTNTGNEQFF. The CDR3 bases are TGTGCCAGCACCAATACGGGGAATGAGCAGTTCTTC.

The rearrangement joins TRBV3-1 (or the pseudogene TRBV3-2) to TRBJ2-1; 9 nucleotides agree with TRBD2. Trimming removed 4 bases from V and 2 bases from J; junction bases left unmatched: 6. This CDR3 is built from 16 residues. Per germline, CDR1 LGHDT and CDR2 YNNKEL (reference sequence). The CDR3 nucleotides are TGTGCCAGCAGCCCTCTAGCGGGAAGACCCTACAATGAGCAGTTCTTC. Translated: CASSPLAGRPYNEQFF.

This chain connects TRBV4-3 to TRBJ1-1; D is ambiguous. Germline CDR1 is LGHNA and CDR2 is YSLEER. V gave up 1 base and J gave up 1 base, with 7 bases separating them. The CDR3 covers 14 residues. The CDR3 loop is CASSQAAGNTEAFF. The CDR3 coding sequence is TGCGCCAGCAGCCAAGCGGCAGGGAACACTGAAGCTTTCTTT.

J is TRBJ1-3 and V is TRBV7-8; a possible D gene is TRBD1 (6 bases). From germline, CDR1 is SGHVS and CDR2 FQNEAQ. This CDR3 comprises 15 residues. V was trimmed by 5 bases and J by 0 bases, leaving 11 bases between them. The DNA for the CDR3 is TGTGCCAGCAGCATGACAGGATCCTCTGGAAACACCATATATTTT. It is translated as CASSMTGSSGNTIYF.

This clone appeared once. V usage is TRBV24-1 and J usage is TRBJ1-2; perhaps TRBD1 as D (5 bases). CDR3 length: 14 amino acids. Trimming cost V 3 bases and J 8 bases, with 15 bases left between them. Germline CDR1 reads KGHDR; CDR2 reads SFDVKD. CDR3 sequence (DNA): TGTGCCACCAGTGATGCCGGGGCTTCAAAGGGCTACACCTTC. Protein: CATSDAGASKGYTF.

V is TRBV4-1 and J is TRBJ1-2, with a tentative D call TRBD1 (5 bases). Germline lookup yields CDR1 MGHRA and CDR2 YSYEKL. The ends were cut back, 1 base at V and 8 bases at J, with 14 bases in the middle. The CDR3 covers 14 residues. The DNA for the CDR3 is TGCGCCAGCAGCCAAGTTGAGGGGATAGGGGGCTACACCTTC. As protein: CASSQVEGIGGYTF.

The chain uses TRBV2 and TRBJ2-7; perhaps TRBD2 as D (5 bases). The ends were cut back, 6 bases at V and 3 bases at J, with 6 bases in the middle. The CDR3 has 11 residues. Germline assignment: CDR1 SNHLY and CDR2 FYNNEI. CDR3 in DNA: TGTGCCAGCAGGAGCGGCTACGAGCAGTACTTC. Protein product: CASRSGYEQYF.

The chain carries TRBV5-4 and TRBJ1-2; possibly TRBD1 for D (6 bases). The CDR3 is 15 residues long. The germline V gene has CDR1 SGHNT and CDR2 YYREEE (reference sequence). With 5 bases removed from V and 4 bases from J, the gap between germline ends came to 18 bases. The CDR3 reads CASSSEGVSSYGYTF. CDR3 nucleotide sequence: TGTGCCAGCAGTTCCGAGGGGGTCAGTTCCTATGGCTACACCTTC.

The CDR3 loop reads CATSRGGSLEDEQFF. The CDR3 DNA reads TGTGCCACCAGCAGAGGAGGGAGCCTTGAGGATGAGCAGTTCTTC. V gene TRBV15 combines with J gene TRBJ2-1; possible D gene TRBD2, 5 bases. Germline lookup yields CDR1 LNHNV and CDR2 YYDKDF (reference sequence). V was trimmed by 1 base and J by 8 bases, leaving 15 bases between them. The CDR3 extends over 15 amino acids.

The CDR3 reads CASSAMGAANSPLHF. The DNA of the CDR3 is TGTGCCAGCAGCGCCATGGGGGCGGCGAATTCACCCCTCCACTTT. J is TRBJ1-6 and V is TRBV7-2, with TRBD1 as a possible D gene (6 bases). The CDR3 sequence is 15 residues long. Trimming left V 5 bases short and J 7 bases short, with 15 bases between. Germline CDR1 SGHTA, CDR2 FQGNSA. Using reference TRBV7-2 and TRBJ1-6 for the parts outside the CDR3, the full variable domain is GAGVSQSPSNKVTEKGKDVELRCDPISGHTALYWYRQSLGQGLEFLIYFQGNSAPDKSGLPSDRFSAERTGGSVSTLTIQRTQQEDSAVYLCASSAMGAANSPLHFGNGTRLTVT.

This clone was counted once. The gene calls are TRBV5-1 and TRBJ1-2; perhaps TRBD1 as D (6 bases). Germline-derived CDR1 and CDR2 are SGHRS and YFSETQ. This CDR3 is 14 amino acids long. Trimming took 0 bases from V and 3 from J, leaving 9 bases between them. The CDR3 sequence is CASSLDRADYGYTF. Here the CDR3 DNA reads TGCGCCAGCAGCTTGGACAGGGCGGACTATGGCTACACCTTC.

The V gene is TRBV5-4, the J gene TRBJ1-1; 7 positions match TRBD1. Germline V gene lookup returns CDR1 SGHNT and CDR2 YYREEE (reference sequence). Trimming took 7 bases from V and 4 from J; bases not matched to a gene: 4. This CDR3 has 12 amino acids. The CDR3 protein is CASAPGGTEAFF. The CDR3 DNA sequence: TGTGCCAGCGCCCCAGGGGGCACTGAAGCTTTCTTT.

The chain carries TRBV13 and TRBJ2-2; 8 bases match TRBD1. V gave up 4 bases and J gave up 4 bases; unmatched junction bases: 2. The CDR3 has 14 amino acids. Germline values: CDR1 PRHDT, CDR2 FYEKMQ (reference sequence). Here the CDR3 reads CASSSGTGTGELFF. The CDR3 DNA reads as TGTGCCAGCAGCTCAGGGACAGGCACCGGGGAGCTGTTTTTT. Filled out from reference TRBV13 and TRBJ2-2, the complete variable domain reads AAGVIQSPRHLIKEKRETATLKCYPIPRHDTVYWYQQGPGQDPQFLISFYEKMQSDKGSIPDRFSAQQFSDYHSELNMSSLELGDSALYFCASSSGTGTGELFFGEGSRLTVL.